These T cell receptor beta chains were read from a single sample in a study of PD-1 blockade in classical Hodgkin lymphoma. Generated by immunoSEQ multiplex PCR, the TCRdb table keeps only in-frame clones and is missing some. The sample comprises 15,000 to 17,000 clones, about 86% of which are singletons, and over 0.65% rests with the top ten. Sequencing used CD4+ T cells from blood. The receptors were sampled from a human donor with classical Hodgkin lymphoma. Both conserved end residues are part of each CDR3. The D gene is left open where the match is weak. Clone size is not always given. Where it is, it says once, few, many or a class for expanded clones.

V	length	size	J	D	CDR3	DNA
TRBV6-5	15	NA	TRBJ2-7	TRBD2	CASSYSSGSFHEQYF	TGTGCCAGCAGTTACTCTAGCGGGAGCTTCCACGAGCAGTACTTC
TRBV7-9	14	NA	TRBJ1-2	NA	CASSLVGSRKGYTF	TGTGCCAGCAGCTTAGTTGGCAGCAGAAAGGGCTACACCTTC
TRBV27	16	NA	TRBJ1-5	NA	CASSLNSGRGNQPQHF	TGTGCCAGCAGTTTAAACTCTGGACGCGGGAATCAGCCCCAGCATTTT
TRBV7-2	15	few	TRBJ2-1	NA	CASSRDSGRYNEQFF	TGTGCCAGCAGCCGGGACAGTGGGAGGTACAATGAGCAGTTCTTC
TRBV7-2	16	NA	TRBJ2-3	TRBD1	CASSLTGQGVRNTQYF	TGTGCCAGCAGCTTAACCGGACAGGGCGTCAGGAATACGCAGTATTTT
TRBV7-2	15	NA	TRBJ2-1	NA	CASSFSSADYNEQFF	TGTGCCAGCAGCTTCTCTTCGGCGGACTACAATGAGCAGTTCTTC
TRBV7-8	16	NA	TRBJ1-3	NA	CASSLDRRGTGNTIYF	TGTGCCAGCAGCTTAGATCGGAGGGGAACTGGAAACACCATATATTTT
TRBV18	15	NA	TRBJ2-7	NA	CASSPAEDWSYEQYF	TGTGCCAGCTCACCAGCGGAGGACTGGTCCTACGAGCAGTACTTC
TRBV7-5	19	NA	TRBJ2-5	NA	CVVVQMRDLSSPRWETQYF	TGTGTCGTAGTTCAAATGCGGGACCTATCTTCGCCCCGTTGGGAGACCCAGTACTTC
TRBV15	15	NA	TRBJ2-5	NA	CATSRLPGAGETQYF	TGTGCCACCAGCAGGCTTCCGGGAGCGGGAGAGACCCAGTACTTC
TRBV28	16	NA	TRBJ2-4	TRBD1	CASRPNRGRGKNIQYF	TGTGCCAGCAGGCCCAACAGGGGGCGAGGCAAAAACATTCAGTACTTC
TRBV28	14	NA	TRBJ1-2	NA	CASSYPVSRDGYTF	TGTGCCAGCAGTTACCCAGTTAGTAGGGATGGCTACACCTTC
TRBV10-3	15	NA	TRBJ2-3	NA	CAISQKDSSTDTQYF	TGTGCCATCAGTCAAAAGGACTCTAGCACAGATACGCAGTATTTT
TRBV5-1	15	NA	TRBJ1-5	TRBD1	CASSSSGARGQPQHF	TGCGCCAGCAGCTCGTCGGGGGCCAGGGGGCAGCCCCAGCATTTT
TRBV12-2	16	NA	TRBJ1-1	NA	CASRLAGPGQNTEAFF	TGTGCAAGTCGCTTAGCGGGCCCAGGGCAGAACACTGAAGCTTTCTTT
TRBV28	11	NA	TRBJ1-2	NA	CASRTAYGYTF	TGTGCCAGCAGGACAGCCTATGGCTACACCTTC
TRBV19	17	NA	TRBJ2-6	TRBD2	CASSMGRGDSGANVLTF	TGTGCCAGTAGTATGGGTCGGGGGGACTCTGGGGCCAACGTCCTGACTTTC
TRBV30	17	NA	TRBJ1-1	TRBD1	CAWSRDWTGGGEAEAFF	TGTGCCTGGAGTAGAGATTGGACAGGGGGCGGAGAGGCTGAAGCTTTCTTT
TRBV19	15	NA	TRBJ2-1	NA	CASSIPGRTYNEQFF	TGTGCCAGTAGTATTCCGGGTCGCACCTACAATGAGCAGTTCTTC
TRBV5-1	15	NA	TRBJ2-2	NA	CASSLSGFGTGELFF	TGCGCCAGCAGCTTGTCAGGGTTTGGGACCGGGGAGCTGTTTTTT
TRBV27	15	NA	TRBJ2-7	TRBD1	CASRVPGTGGHEQYF	TGTGCCAGCAGAGTACCTGGGACAGGGGGCCACGAGCAGTACTTC
TRBV10-3	12	NA	TRBJ1-2	NA	CAAGRETNGYTF	TGTGCCGCTGGCAGGGAAACTAATGGCTACACCTTC
TRBV30	14	NA	TRBJ2-7	NA	CAWSVGISNVGQYF	TGTGCCTGGAGTGTAGGTATTTCGAATGTCGGGCAGTACTTC
TRBV19	16	NA	TRBJ2-2	TRBD1	CASSVRQGASTGELFF	TGTGCCAGTAGTGTGAGACAGGGGGCTAGCACCGGGGAGCTGTTTTTT
TRBV5-1	16	NA	TRBJ2-3	TRBD2	CASSPTGTSEGDTQYF	TGCGCCAGCAGCCCCACCGGGACTAGCGAGGGAGATACGCAGTATTTT
TRBV11-2	17	NA	TRBJ2-1	TRBD2	CASSSPPSGGLRNEQFF	TGTGCCAGCAGCTCCCCCCCATCGGGAGGGCTACGCAATGAGCAGTTCTTC
TRBV7-6	15	once	TRBJ2-7	NA	CASSLGGTFSPSQYF	TGTGCCAGCAGCTTAGGGGGTACTTTTTCGCCTTCGCAGTACTTC
TRBV7-7	14	NA	TRBJ2-7	NA	CASSPTLSSYEQYF	TGTGCCAGCAGCCCGACACTCAGCTCCTACGAGCAGTACTTC
TRBV18	15	NA	TRBJ1-5	TRBD1	CASSPDRATNQPQHF	TGTGCCAGCTCCCCGGACAGGGCGACTAATCAGCCCCAGCATTTT
TRBV28	15	NA	TRBJ1-1	NA	CASRTGHLIGAEAFF	TGTGCCAGCAGAACGGGACACTTGATCGGAGCTGAAGCTTTCTTT
TRBV19	15	NA	TRBJ1-5	TRBD1	CASRQPGTGFQPQHF	TGTGCCAGTAGACAACCCGGGACAGGGTTTCAGCCCCAGCATTTT
TRBV4-1	17	NA	TRBJ2-6	NA	CASSQEAGSSGANVLTF	TGCGCCAGCAGCCAAGAGGCAGGATCCTCTGGGGCCAACGTCCTGACTTTC
TRBV10-1	15	NA	TRBJ2-7	NA	CASSDFRGHSYEQYF	TGCGCCAGCAGTGATTTTCGGGGACACTCATACGAGCAGTACTTC
TRBV23-1	11	NA	TRBJ2-7	NA	CASNLPYEQYF	TGCGCCAGCAACCTACCCTACGAGCAGTACTTC
TRBV13	20	NA	TRBJ1-1	TRBD1	CASSFDPGQGALNMNTEAFF	TGTGCCAGCAGTTTTGACCCGGGACAGGGGGCTTTAAACATGAACACTGAAGCTTTCTTT
TRBV28	14	NA	TRBJ2-1	NA	CASSPISSYNEQFF	TGTGCCAGCTCGCCCATCTCTTCCTACAATGAGCAGTTCTTC
TRBV5-1	15	once	TRBJ1-5	TRBD1	CASSTGQGVGQPQHF	TGCGCCAGCAGCACCGGACAGGGGGTAGGTCAGCCCCAGCATTTT
TRBV5-6	15	once	TRBJ2-3	TRBD2	CASRESGRGTDTQYF	TGTGCCAGCAGGGAGAGCGGGAGAGGCACAGATACGCAGTATTTT
TRBV28	12	NA	TRBJ2-7	TRBD1	CASSLGQGSQYF	TGTGCCAGCAGTCTGGGACAGGGATCGCAGTACTTC
TRBV7-2	18	NA	TRBJ2-1	TRBD2	CASSPSPPTSGYYNEQFF	TGTGCCAGCAGCCCATCACCCCCGACTAGCGGATACTACAATGAGCAGTTCTTC
TRBV11-2	16	once	TRBJ1-1	TRBD1	CASSLGTGGSNTEAFF	TGTGCCAGCAGCTTAGGAACAGGGGGCTCAAACACTGAAGCTTTCTTT
TRBV9	14	NA	TRBJ2-1	NA	CASSPRTVYNEQFF	TGTGCCAGCAGCCCTCGGACAGTTTACAATGAGCAGTTCTTC
TRBV11-3	16	NA	TRBJ2-7	NA	CASSLGGGSSSYEQYF	TGTGCCAGCAGCTTAGGAGGGGGGAGTTCCTCCTACGAGCAGTACTTC
TRBV5-8	16	NA	TRBJ2-1	TRBD2	CASSHVSGSFLNEQFF	TGTGCCAGCAGCCACGTTAGCGGGAGCTTTTTGAATGAGCAGTTCTTC
TRBV6-6	15	NA	TRBJ1-2	NA	CASSYSMTGNYGYTF	TGTGCCAGCAGTTACAGTATGACAGGCAACTATGGCTACACCTTC
TRBV6-1	16	NA	TRBJ2-1	NA	CASSEVLSSSYNEQFF	TGTGCCAGCAGTGAGGTCCTATCGAGCTCCTACAATGAGCAGTTCTTC
TRBV7-9	15	few	TRBJ1-5	TRBD1	CASSQTTGGGQPQHF	TGTGCCAGCAGCCAGACGACAGGGGGCGGTCAGCCCCAGCATTTT
TRBV28	15	NA	TRBJ2-7	TRBD1	CASTMGQGLSYEQYF	TGTGCCAGCACGATGGGACAGGGTTTATCCTACGAGCAGTACTTC
TRBV7-9	15	NA	TRBJ1-3	TRBD1	CASSFWDSSGNTIYF	TGTGCCAGCAGCTTCTGGGACAGCTCTGGAAACACCATATATTTT